Listed here are 15 T cell receptor beta chains from one sample, sequenced in a study of Ad26.COV2.S vaccination and SARS-CoV-2 variants. The protocol was immunoSEQ multiplex PCR, while the TCRdb copy is restricted to in-frame clones and leaves out a portion. This sample has approximately 300,000 clones, with around 84% found just once. Treatment given: about 20 received Ad26.COV2.S at low or high dose, single or two shots; about 5 received placebo; per-sample allocation not given. Day 63 after the first injection of vaccine or placebo was the sampling time. The material sequenced was peripheral blood, taken in a trial of Ad26.COV2.S vaccine versus placebo. The receptors were gathered from a person between 18 and 59 years old who received the Ad26.COV2.S COVID-19 vaccine or a placebo.

The V call is TRBV6-1, the J call TRBJ2-3; TRBD2 agrees at 7 bases. V lost 2 bases, J lost 2 bases, and 7 bases stayed unmatched. Germline assignment: CDR1 MNHNS and CDR2 SASEGT. CDR3 size: 16 residues. In DNA, the CDR3 is TGTGCCAGCAGTGAATGGGGCGGGGGAGCCACAGATACGCAGTATTTT. It is translated as CASSEWGGGATDTQYF.

The chain combines TRBV5-1 with TRBJ1-1; the D gene is possibly TRBD1 (5 bases). Germline CDR1 and CDR2: SGHRS and YFSETQ. The length of the CDR3 is 15 residues. V lost 4 bases and J lost 0, with 13 bases in between. Written as DNA, the CDR3 is TGCGCCAGCAGCCCTCCAGGGATCATGAACACTGAAGCTTTCTTT. Translating gives CASSPPGIMNTEAFF.

The chain carries TRBV6-5 and TRBJ2-2, with D possibly being TRBD1 (6 bases). Trimming removed 10 bases from V and 0 bases from J, with 15 bases in between. The CDR3 sequence is 15 residues long. CDR1 and CDR2 from the germline V gene are MNHEY and SVGAGI. In DNA, the CDR3 is TGTGCCACCCGAAACAGGGCCTCGAACACCGGGGAGCTGTTTTTT. Translating it yields CATRNRASNTGELFF.

V usage is TRBV5-4 and J usage is TRBJ1-2; tentatively, D is TRBD1 (6 bases). V lost 7 bases, J lost 5 bases, and 21 bases lay in between. This CDR3 region has 15 residues. Germline assignment: CDR1 SGHNT and CDR2 YYREEE (reference sequence). The CDR3 reads CASLSEGRGIYGYTF. For the CDR3, the DNA is TGTGCCAGCCTCAGCGAGGGTAGGGGGATTTATGGCTACACCTTC.

The chain links TRBV11-2 to TRBJ2-1, with D hard to call. The germline V gene has CDR1 SGHAT and CDR2 FQNNGV. Trimming removed 3 bases from V and 5 bases from J, with 8 bases in between. The CDR3 is 13 amino acids. The DNA of the CDR3 is TGTGCCAGCAGCTTCCGACGCCACAATGAGCAGTTCTTC. It is translated as CASSFRRHNEQFF.

The rearrangement links TRBV27 to TRBJ1-1; D remains ambiguous. Germline values: CDR1 MNHEY, CDR2 SMNVEV (reference sequence). The CDR3 sequence is 14 residues long. The germline V and J ends were trimmed by 3 bases and 0 bases, with 8 bases remaining between them. CDR3 protein: CASSFEGMNTEAFF. The CDR3 coding sequence is TGTGCCAGCAGTTTCGAGGGAATGAACACTGAAGCTTTCTTT.

The table lists this clone with a count of one. This chain connects TRBV7-2 to TRBJ2-1, with D unresolved. V dropped 0 bases and J dropped 9 bases, with 6 bases sitting between them. Germline-derived CDR1 and CDR2 are SGHTA and FQGNSA. The CDR3 consists of 12 residues. The DNA for the CDR3 is TGTGCCAGCAGCTTAGCCGGGCCTGAGCAGTTCTTC. Translating gives CASSLAGPEQFF.

J is TRBJ1-5 and V is TRBV2, with D maybe TRBD1 (6 bases). V was cut by 4 bases and J by 12 bases, with 13 bases left in between. The CDR3 covers 12 residues. The V gene's germline CDR1 is SNHLY and CDR2 FYNNEI. The CDR3 here is CASSVGDTIQHF. In DNA, the CDR3 is TGTGCCAGCAGTGTAGGGGACACCATCCAGCATTTT.

The CDR3 nucleotides are TGCGCCAGCAGCCAATTATCGACAGGGGGAGGTTCACCCCTCCACTTT. As protein: CASSQLSTGGGSPLHF. The V and J genes are TRBV4-3 and TRBJ1-6; 9 nucleotides agree with TRBD1. This CDR3 has 16 residues. Germline V gene sequence: CDR1 LGHNA, CDR2 YSLEER. Trimming took 2 bases from V and 9 from J; bases not matched to a gene: 8.

This chain's CDR3 is CASSTGAQIIRSNYGYTF. The CDR3 coding sequence is TGTGCCAGTAGTACCGGCGCCCAGATCATCAGGTCTAACTATGGCTACACCTTC. The rearrangement uses TRBV19 and TRBJ1-2; D is unclear. The germline CDR1 and CDR2 sequences are LNHDA and SQIVND (reference sequence). The ends were cut back, 4 bases at V and 0 bases at J, with 21 bases in the middle. CDR3 size: 18 residues. Together with reference TRBV19 and TRBJ1-2, the CDR3 gives the full variable domain: DGGITQSPKYLFRKEGQNVTLSCEQNLNHDAMYWYRQDPGQGLRLIYYSQIVNDFQKGDIAEGYSVSREKKESFPLTVTSAQKNPTAFYLCASSTGAQIIRSNYGYTFGSGTRLTVV.

This chain joins TRBV19 and TRBJ2-1; D gene ambiguous. Germline-derived CDR1 and CDR2 are LNHDA and SQIVND (reference sequence). V lost 3 bases and J 6 bases, leaving 9 bases between the germline ends. The CDR3 has 13 amino acids. The CDR3 nucleotides read TGTGCCAGTAGTATGAAGCAGCTCAATGAGCAGTTCTTC. It specifies CASSMKQLNEQFF.

The J gene is TRBJ1-1, the V gene TRBV7-3; 12 positions agree with TRBD1. This CDR3 region has 14 residues. Per the germline V gene, CDR1 is SGHTA and CDR2 is FQGTGA. V was pared by 5 bases and J by 4 bases, with 2 bases of the junction left unmatched. Written as DNA, the CDR3 is TGTGCCAGCAGCCCGGGACAGGGGGCCACTGAAGCTTTCTTT. Encoded protein: CASSPGQGATEAFF.

J is TRBJ1-5 and V is TRBV6-6; no firm D call. Trimming pared 6 bases from V and 0 bases from J, leaving 9 bases between. The CDR3 runs 14 residues. From germline, CDR1 is MNHNY and CDR2 SVGAGI (reference sequence). CDR3 loop: CASSWRDSNQPQHF. The CDR3 bases are TGTGCCAGCAGCTGGAGGGATAGCAATCAGCCCCAGCATTTT.

The CDR3 protein is CASSEPGRNTEAFF. The CDR3 nucleotides read TGTGCCAGCAGTGAACCTGGAAGAAACACTGAAGCTTTCTTT. The rearrangement joins TRBV6-1 to TRBJ1-1; D gene ambiguous. Deletions cut 2 bases from V and 2 bases from J, with 9 bases between. Looked up from germline, CDR1 is MNHNS and CDR2 is SASEGT. CDR3 length: 14 amino acids.

This chain joins TRBV29-1 and TRBJ1-4; D is unclear. The germline V gene encodes CDR1 SQVTM and CDR2 ANQGSEA. Trimming removed 6 bases at V and 1 base at J, with 9 bases between. The CDR3 is 13 residues long. The CDR3 region has the DNA TGCAGCGTGATAACGGGAACTAATGAAAAACTGTTTTTT. It codes for CSVITGTNEKLFF.